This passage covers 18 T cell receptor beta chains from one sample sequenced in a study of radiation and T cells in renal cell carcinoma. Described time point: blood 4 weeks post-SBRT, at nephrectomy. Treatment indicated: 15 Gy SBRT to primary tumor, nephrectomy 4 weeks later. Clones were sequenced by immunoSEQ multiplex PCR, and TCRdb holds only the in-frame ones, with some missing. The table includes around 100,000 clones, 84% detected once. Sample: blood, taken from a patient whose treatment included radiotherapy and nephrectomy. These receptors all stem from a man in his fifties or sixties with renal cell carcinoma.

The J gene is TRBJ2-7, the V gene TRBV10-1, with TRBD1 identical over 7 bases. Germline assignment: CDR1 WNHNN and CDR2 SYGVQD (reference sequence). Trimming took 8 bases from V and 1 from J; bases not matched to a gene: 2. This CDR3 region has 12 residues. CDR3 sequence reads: CASGDSSYEQYF. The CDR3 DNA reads TGCGCCAGCGGGGACAGTTCCTACGAGCAGTACTTC.

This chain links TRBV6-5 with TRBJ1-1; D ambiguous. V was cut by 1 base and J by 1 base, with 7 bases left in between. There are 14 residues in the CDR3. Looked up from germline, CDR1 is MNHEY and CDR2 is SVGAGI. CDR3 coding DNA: TGTGCCAGCAGTTACTTGGGTAGGAACACTGAAGCTTTCTTT. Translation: CASSYLGRNTEAFF.

CDR3 sequence reads: CASVGGSKHEQYF. CDR3 bases: TGTGCCTCCGTCGGGGGATCGAAGCACGAGCAGTACTTC. This sequence joins TRBV30 and TRBJ2-7, with D possibly being TRBD2 (6 bases). Per the germline V gene, CDR1 is GTSNPN and CDR2 is SVGIG (reference sequence). The CDR3 loop spans 13 amino acids. V lost 7 bases, J lost 5 bases, and 18 bases lay in between.

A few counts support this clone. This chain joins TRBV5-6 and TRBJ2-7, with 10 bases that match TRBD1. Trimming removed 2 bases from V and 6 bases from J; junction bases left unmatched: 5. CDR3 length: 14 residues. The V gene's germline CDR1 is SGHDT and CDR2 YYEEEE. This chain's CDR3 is CASSFSGQGSEQYF. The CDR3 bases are TGTGCCAGCAGCTTTTCGGGACAGGGGAGCGAGCAGTACTTC.

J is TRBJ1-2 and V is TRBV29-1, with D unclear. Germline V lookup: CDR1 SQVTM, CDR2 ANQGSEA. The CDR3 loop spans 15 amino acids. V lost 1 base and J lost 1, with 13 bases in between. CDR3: CSVEGSGPFNYGYTF. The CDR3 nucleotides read TGCAGCGTTGAAGGGAGCGGACCCTTTAACTATGGCTACACCTTC.

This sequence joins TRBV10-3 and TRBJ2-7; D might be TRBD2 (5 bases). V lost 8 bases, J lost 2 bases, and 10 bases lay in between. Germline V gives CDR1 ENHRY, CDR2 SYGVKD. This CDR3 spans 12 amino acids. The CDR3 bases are TGTGCCATCGCCCCCGGGACCTACGAGCAGTACTTC. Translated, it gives CAIAPGTYEQYF.

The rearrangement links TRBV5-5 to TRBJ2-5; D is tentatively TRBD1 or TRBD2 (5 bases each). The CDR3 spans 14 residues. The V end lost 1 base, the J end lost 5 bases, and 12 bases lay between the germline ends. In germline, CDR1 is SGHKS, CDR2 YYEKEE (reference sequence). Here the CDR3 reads CASSLLGDGETQYF. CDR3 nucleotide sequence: TGTGCCAGCAGCTTGCTGGGGGATGGGGAGACCCAGTACTTC.

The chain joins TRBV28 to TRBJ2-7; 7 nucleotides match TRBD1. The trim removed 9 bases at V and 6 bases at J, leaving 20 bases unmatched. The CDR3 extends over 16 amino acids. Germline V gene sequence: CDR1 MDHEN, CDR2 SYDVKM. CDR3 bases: TGTGCCAGTAACCATGTCAGGGGGACCCAAGCATCCGAGCAGTACTTC. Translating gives CASNHVRGTQASEQYF. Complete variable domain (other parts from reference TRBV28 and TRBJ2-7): DVKVTQSSRYLVKRTGEKVFLECVQDMDHENMFWYRQDPGLGLRLIYFSYDVKMKEKGDIPEGYSVSREKKERFSLILESASTNQTSMYLCASNHVRGTQASEQYFGPGTRLTVT.

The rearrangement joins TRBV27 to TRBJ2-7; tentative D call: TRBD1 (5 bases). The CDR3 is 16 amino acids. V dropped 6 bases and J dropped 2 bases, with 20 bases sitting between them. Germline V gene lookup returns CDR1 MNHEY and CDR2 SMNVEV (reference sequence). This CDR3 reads CASRKDPGQVAYEQYF. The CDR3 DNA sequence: TGTGCCAGCAGAAAGGACCCAGGGCAAGTGGCCTACGAGCAGTACTTC.

The DNA of the CDR3 is TGTGCCAGCAGCTTAGGCCCAGTTTTAACCCAGCATTTT. It encodes CASSLGPVLTQHF. The chain employs TRBV7-8 and TRBJ1-5; D is unclear. The CDR3 has 13 residues. Germline V gene sequence: CDR1 SGHVS, CDR2 FQNEAQ. V was pared by 1 base and J by 11 bases, with 12 bases between.

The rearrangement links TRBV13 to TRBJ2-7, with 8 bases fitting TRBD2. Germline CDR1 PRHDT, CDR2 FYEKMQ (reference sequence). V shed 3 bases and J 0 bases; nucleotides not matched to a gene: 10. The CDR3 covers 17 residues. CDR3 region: CASSFQHLLAASYEQYF. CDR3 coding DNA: TGTGCCAGCAGCTTCCAACATTTACTAGCGGCCTCCTACGAGCAGTACTTC.

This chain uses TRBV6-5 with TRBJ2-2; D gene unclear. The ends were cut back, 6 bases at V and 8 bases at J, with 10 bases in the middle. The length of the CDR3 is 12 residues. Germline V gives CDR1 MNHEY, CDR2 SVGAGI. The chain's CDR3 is CASSQRGGELFF. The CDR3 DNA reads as TGTGCCAGCAGCCAACGTGGGGGGGAGCTGTTTTTT.

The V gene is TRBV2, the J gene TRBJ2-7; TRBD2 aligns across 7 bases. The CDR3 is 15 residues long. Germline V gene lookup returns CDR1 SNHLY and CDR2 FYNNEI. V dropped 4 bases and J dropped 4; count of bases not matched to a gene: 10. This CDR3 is CASSVNAGVTYEQYF. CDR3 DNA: TGTGCCAGCAGTGTTAATGCGGGAGTTACGTACGAGCAGTACTTC.

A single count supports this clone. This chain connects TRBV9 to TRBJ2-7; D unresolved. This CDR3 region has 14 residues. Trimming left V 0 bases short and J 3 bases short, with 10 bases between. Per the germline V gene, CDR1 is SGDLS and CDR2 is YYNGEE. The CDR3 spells CASSVGSPHYEQYF. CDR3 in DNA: TGTGCCAGCAGCGTAGGCAGTCCCCACTACGAGCAGTACTTC. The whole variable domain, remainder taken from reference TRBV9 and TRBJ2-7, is DSGVTQTPKHLITATGQRVTLRCSPRSGDLSVYWYQQSLDQGLQFLIQYYNGEERAKGNILERFSAQQFPDLHSELNLSSLELGDSALYFCASSVGSPHYEQYFGPGTRLTVT.

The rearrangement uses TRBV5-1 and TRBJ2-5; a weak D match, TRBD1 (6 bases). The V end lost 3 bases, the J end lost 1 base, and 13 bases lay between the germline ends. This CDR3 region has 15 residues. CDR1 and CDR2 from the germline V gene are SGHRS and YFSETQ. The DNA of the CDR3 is TGCGCCAGCAGCTACTCCCAGGGGACCCAAGAGACCCAGTACTTC. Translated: CASSYSQGTQETQYF.

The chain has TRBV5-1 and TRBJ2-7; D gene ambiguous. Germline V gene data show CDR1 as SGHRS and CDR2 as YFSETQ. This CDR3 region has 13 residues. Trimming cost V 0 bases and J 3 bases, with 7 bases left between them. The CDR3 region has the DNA TGCGCCAGCAGCTTGGGAATAAACTACGAGCAGTACTTC. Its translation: CASSLGINYEQYF.

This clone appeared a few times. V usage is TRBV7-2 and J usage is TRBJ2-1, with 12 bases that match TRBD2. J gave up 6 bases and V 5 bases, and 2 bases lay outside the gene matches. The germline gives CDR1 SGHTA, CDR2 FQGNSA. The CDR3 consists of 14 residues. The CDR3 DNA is TGTGCCAGCAGCACGGGACTAGCGGGCAATGAGCAGTTCTTC. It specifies CASSTGLAGNEQFF.

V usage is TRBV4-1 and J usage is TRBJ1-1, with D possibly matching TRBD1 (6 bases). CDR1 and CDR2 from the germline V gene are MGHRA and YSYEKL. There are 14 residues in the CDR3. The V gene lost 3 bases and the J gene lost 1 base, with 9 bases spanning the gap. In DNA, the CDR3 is TGCGCCAGCAGCCATCAGGACAGGAACACTGAAGCTTTCTTT. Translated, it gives CASSHQDRNTEAFF.